This T cell receptor beta chain was captured in a study of control samples from healthy donors and cancer patients. Here immunoSEQ multiplex PCR was the method, and the copy in TCRdb shows in-frame clones only, minus some. The sample consists of about 100,000 clones, around 90% of them appearing once. The CDR3 runs 19 residues. In germline, CDR1 is LNHDA, CDR2 SQIVND (reference sequence). V dropped 3 bases and J dropped 7; count of bases not matched to a gene: 13. What was sequenced was blood. V is TRBV19 and J is TRBJ2-1, with 15 nucleotides matching TRBD2. The receptor was derived from a woman between 18 and 29 years old in good health. This chain's CDR3 is CASSMLPPGLAGGGNEQFF. The CDR3 region has the DNA TGTGCCAGTAGTATGCTCCCTCCGGGACTAGCGGGAGGAGGAAATGAGCAGTTCTTC.